This section outlines one T cell receptor (beta chain) sequence together with its context. Measured with immunoSEQ multiplex PCR; TCRdb has only the in-frame clones, and not every one. The sample holds 25,000 to 30,000 clones, more than 80% seen once. This sample is part of a study of T cell changes during pregnancy in multiple sclerosis. This CDR3 is 13 amino acids long. Germline V gives CDR1 MDHEN, CDR2 SYDVKM. Trimming shortened V by 4 bases and J by 5 bases, and 9 bases separated the two germline ends. The sequence derives from a female donor with multiple sclerosis, enrolled in a pregnancy study. The gene calls are TRBV28 and TRBJ1-3; TRBD1 is a possible D gene (6 bases). The source material was CD4+ T cells from peripheral blood mononuclear cells, sampled in the first trimester of pregnancy. CDR3 sequence reads: CASSWTARNTIYF. As DNA, the CDR3 is TGTGCCAGCAGTTGGACAGCGCGAAACACCATATATTTT.